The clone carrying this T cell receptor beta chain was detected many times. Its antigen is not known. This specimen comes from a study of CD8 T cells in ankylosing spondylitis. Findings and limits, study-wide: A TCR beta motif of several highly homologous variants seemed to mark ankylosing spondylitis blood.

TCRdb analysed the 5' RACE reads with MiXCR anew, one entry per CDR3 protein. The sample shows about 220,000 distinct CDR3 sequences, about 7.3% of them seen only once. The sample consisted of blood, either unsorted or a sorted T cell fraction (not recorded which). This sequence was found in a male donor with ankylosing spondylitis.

CDR3 sequence (DNA): TGTGCCAGCAGTTACTCCAGACAGTTGGGTGACAGGGGGAGCGAGCAGTACTTC. It specifies CASSYSRQLGDRGSEQYF. The chain joins TRBV6-2 or TRBV6-3 to TRBJ2-7, with 9 bases aligning to TRBD1. CDR1 is MNHEY, CDR2 SVGEGT, per germline. V was clipped by 0 bases and J by 6 bases; unmatched bases: 15. CDR3 size: 18 residues.